This entry concerns a single TCR beta chain. No antigen is known for it. Profiled with immunoSEQ multiplex PCR; TCRdb holds only in-frame clones, not every one. This table has 150,000 to 170,000 clones, 75% to 90% appearing once. This sample is drawn from a study of cytomegalovirus exposure and HLA in healthy donors. Study information: A subsequent analysis reported that the 95 to 150 validation repertoires were produced on the same platform that had also been used for the roughly 700 first-cohort repertoires.

Study-wide points: The tendency of first-cohort TCR clusters to co-occur in the 90 to 150 validation repertoires was the finding of a later analysis. In vitro assays verified that a few CMV-associated chains recognized CMV antigens specifically.

CDR3 length equals 14 residues. V lost 6 bases to trimming and J lost 6 bases, with 15 bases between them. The germline gives CDR1 MNHEY, CDR2 SVGAGI. The V gene is TRBV6-5, the J gene TRBJ1-5, with a tentative D call TRBD1 (5 bases). The TCR originated in a young man in good health and CMV-seropositive. The sample taken for sequencing was PBMCs. The CDR3: CASRLRGGGQPQHF. CDR3 coding DNA: TGTGCCAGCAGATTGCGCGGGGGAGGTCAGCCCCAGCATTTT.